The 6 T cell receptor beta chains listed next were all sequenced from one sample in a study of blood T cell repertoires in COVID-19. Data came from immunoSEQ multiplex PCR; TCRdb stores just in-frame clones and leaves some out. The sample records under 40,000 clones, more than 90% being singletons. The sample taken for sequencing was peripheral blood. Every receptor here comes from a man aged 60-69 years with active or convalescent COVID-19.

In nucleotides, the CDR3 is TGCGCCAGCAGCTTGGACTCGCTCGCGGGAAACACCATATATTTT. It specifies CASSLDSLAGNTIYF. The chain carries TRBV5-1 and TRBJ1-3; no definite D call. The ends were cut back, 0 bases at V and 4 bases at J, with 11 bases in the middle. The CDR3 contains 15 residues. The germline gives CDR1 SGHRS, CDR2 YFSETQ.

The chain has TRBV27 and TRBJ2-7; 7 bases agree with TRBD1. The CDR3 loop spans 16 amino acids. Germline assignment: CDR1 MNHEY and CDR2 SMNVEV (reference sequence). V dropped 10 bases and J dropped 2; count of bases not matched to a gene: 17. CDR3 loop: CATLPRARQGAYEQYF. CDR3 DNA: TGTGCCACCCTCCCCCGGGCCCGACAGGGAGCCTACGAGCAGTACTTC.

V gene TRBV27 combines with J gene TRBJ2-3; a possible D gene is TRBD2 (6 bases). The CDR3 sequence is 13 residues long. Trimming shortened V by 1 base and J by 4 bases, and 6 bases separated the two germline ends. Germline loops: CDR1 MNHEY, CDR2 SMNVEV (reference sequence). The CDR3 sequence is CASSLWGADTQYF. As DNA, the CDR3 is TGTGCCAGCAGTTTATGGGGGGCAGATACGCAGTATTTT.

In DNA, the CDR3 is TGTGCCAGCAGCCAAGTTCAGTCCGCGGGCAATCAGCCCCAGCATTTT. It codes for CASSQVQSAGNQPQHF. The rearrangement uses TRBV4-2 and TRBJ1-5; D remains ambiguous. Trimming took off 1 base at V and 2 bases at J, with 12 bases between the two ends. Per germline, CDR1 LGHNA and CDR2 YNFKEQ. The CDR3 has 16 amino acids.

CDR3: CASTRQGSTDTQYF. The CDR3, as DNA: TGTGCCAGCACCCGACAGGGGTCGACAGATACGCAGTATTTT. The gene calls are TRBV7-9 and TRBJ2-3; 8 nucleotides align to TRBD1. CDR3 length: 14 residues. J gave up 3 bases and V 7 bases, and 6 bases lay outside the gene matches. In germline, CDR1 is SEHNR, CDR2 FQNEAQ (reference sequence).

The chain is built from TRBV3-1 (or the pseudogene TRBV3-2) and TRBJ2-7; D might be TRBD1 (6 bases). Germline V gene sequence: CDR1 LGHDT, CDR2 YNNKEL (reference sequence). The CDR3 runs to 13 residues. The V and J ends lost 2 bases and 3 bases respectively, with 8 bases between them. The CDR3 nucleotides are TGTGCCAGCAGCCAACAGGGGTTCTACGAGCAGTACTTC. Translation: CASSQQGFYEQYF.